This T cell receptor beta chain stems from a study of CD8 T cells in ankylosing spondylitis. This CDR3 has 18 residues. The V and J ends lost 5 bases and 1 base respectively, with 23 bases between them. Germline V gene sequence: CDR1 MDHEN, CDR2 SYDVKM. Whole-study results and caveats: For ankylosing spondylitis blood, a TCR beta motif of under 10 highly homologous variants appeared characteristic. Clones that were linked to disease were CD8+ and were relatively rare in peripheral blood. Previously reported in reactive arthritis synovial fluid and blood were some of the motif variants. Disease-linked clones reportedly concentrated significantly in matched ankylosing spondylitis synovial fluid.

The TCR beta libraries were generated through quantitative 5'-RACE incorporating molecular barcodes. TCRdb redid the calling of the 5' RACE reads with MiXCR, one entry per CDR3 protein. The table records more than 600,000 distinct CDR3 sequences, over 15% of them present only once. Regarding this clonotype: Its target is not known.

The specimen sequenced was blood, either unsorted or a sorted T cell fraction (not recorded which). The TCR comes from a male donor with ankylosing spondylitis. The chain links TRBV28 to TRBJ2-5; tentative D call: TRBD2 (7 bases). DNA of the CDR3: TGTGCCAGCAGTGTCTGGGGCACCGAGGGGGGGATCCAAGAGACCCAGTACTTC. This encodes CASSVWGTEGGIQETQYF.